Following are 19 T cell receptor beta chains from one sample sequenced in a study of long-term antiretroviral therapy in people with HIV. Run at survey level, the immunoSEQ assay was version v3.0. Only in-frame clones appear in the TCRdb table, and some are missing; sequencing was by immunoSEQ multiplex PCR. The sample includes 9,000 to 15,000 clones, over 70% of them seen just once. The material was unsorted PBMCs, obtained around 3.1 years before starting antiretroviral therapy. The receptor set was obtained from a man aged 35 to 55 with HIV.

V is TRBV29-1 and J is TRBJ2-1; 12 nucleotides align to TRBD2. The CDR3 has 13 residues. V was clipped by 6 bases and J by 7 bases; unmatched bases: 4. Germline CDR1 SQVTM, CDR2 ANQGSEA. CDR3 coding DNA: TGCAGCGTAACTAGCGGGAGGAGGAATGAGCAGTTCTTC. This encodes CSVTSGRRNEQFF.

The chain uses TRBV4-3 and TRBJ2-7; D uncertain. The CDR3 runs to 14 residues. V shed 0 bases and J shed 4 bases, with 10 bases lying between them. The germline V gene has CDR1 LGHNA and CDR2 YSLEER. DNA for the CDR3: TGCGCCAGCAGCCAAGAAGTCCTATCTTACGAGCAGTACTTC. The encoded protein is CASSQEVLSYEQYF.

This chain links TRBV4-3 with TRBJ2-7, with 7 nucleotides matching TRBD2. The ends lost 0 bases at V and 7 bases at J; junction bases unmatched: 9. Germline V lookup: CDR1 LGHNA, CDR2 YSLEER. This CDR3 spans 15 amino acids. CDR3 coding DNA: TGCGCCAGCAGCCAAGAAGTAGCGGGTGGGTGGGAGCAGTACTTC. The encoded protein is CASSQEVAGGWEQYF.

CDR3 DNA: TGTGCCAGCAGTTACCGGACTAGCGGGAGTAACAATGAGCAGTTCTTC. Amino acid sequence: CASSYRTSGSNNEQFF. This sequence joins TRBV6-5 and TRBJ2-1; the match to TRBD2 covers 13 bases. The V segment lost 2 bases and the J segment 5 bases; nucleotides outside the gene matches: 3. Germline V gives CDR1 MNHEY, CDR2 SVGAGI. The CDR3 has 16 amino acids.

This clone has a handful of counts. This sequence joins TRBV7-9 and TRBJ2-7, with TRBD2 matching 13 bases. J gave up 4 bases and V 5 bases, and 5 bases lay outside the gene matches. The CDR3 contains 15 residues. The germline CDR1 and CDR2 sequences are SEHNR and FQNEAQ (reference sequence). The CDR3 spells CASSPTSGRFYEQYF. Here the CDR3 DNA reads TGTGCCAGCAGCCCGACTAGCGGGAGGTTTTACGAGCAGTACTTC.

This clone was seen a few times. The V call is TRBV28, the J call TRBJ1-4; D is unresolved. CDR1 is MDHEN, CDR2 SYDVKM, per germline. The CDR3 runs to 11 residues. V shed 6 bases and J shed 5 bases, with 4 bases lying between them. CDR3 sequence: CASRSNEKLFF. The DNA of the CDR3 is TGTGCCAGCAGATCGAATGAAAAACTGTTTTTT.

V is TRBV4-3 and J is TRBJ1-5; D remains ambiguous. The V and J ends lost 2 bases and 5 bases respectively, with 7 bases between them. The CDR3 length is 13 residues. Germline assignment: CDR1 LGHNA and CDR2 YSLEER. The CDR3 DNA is TGCGCCAGCAGCCAAACCAGGTATCAGCCCCAGCATTTT. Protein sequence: CASSQTRYQPQHF.

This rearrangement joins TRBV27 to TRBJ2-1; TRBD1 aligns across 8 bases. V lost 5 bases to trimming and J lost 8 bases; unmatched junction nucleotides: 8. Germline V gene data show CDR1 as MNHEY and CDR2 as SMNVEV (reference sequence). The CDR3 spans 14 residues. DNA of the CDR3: TGTGCCAGCAGTGACGGACAGGGTCACGATGAGCAGTTCTTC. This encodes CASSDGQGHDEQFF.

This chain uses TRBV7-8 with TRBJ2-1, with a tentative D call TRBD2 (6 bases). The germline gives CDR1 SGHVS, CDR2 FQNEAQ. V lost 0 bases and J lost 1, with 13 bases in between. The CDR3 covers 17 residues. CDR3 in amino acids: CASSLAAGTPSYNEQFF. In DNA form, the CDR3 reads TGTGCCAGCAGCTTAGCGGCCGGGACTCCATCCTACAATGAGCAGTTCTTC.

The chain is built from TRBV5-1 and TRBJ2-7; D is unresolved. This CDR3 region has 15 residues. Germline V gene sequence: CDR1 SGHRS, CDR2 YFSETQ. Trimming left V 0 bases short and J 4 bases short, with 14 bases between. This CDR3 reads CASSLAGPGTYEQYF. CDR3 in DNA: TGCGCCAGCAGCTTGGCGGGCCCGGGTACGTACGAGCAGTACTTC. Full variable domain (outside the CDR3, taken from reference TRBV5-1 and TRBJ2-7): KAGVTQTPRYLIKTRGQQVTLSCSPISGHRSVSWYQQTPGQGLQFLFEYFSETQRNKGNFPGRFSGRQFSNSRSEMNVSTLELGDSALYLCASSLAGPGTYEQYFGPGTRLTVT.

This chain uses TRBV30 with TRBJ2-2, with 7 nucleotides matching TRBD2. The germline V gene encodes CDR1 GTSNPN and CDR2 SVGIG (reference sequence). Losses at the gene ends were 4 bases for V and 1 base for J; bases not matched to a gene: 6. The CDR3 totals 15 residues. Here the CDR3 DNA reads TGTGCCTGGACCAGCGAGCGGGAGAACACCGGGGAGCTGTTTTTT. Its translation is CAWTSERENTGELFF.

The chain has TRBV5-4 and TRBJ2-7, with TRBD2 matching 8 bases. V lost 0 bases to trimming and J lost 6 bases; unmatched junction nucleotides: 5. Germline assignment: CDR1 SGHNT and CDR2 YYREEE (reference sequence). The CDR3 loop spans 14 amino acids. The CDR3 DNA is TGTGCCAGCAGCTTGGGGACTAGCACCTTCGAGCAGTACTTC. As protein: CASSLGTSTFEQYF.

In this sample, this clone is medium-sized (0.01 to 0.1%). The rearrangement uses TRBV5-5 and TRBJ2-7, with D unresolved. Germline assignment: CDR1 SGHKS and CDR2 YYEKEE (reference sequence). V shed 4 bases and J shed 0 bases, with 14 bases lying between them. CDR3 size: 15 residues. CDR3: CASSPESFSSYEQYF. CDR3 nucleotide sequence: TGTGCCAGCAGCCCGGAGAGTTTTAGCTCCTACGAGCAGTACTTC. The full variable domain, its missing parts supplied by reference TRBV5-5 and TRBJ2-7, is DAGVTQSPTHLIKTRGQQVTLRCSPISGHKSVSWYQQVLGQGPQFIFQYYEKEERGRGNFPDRFSARQFPNYSSELNVNALLLGDSALYLCASSPESFSSYEQYFGPGTRLTVT.

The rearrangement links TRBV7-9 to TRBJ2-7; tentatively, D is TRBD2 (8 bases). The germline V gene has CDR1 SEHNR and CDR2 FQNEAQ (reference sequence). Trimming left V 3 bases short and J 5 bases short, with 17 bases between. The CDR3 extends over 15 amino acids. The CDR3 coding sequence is TGTGCCAGCAGCTTTAGCGGGACAGTTAGCCACGAGCAGTACTTC. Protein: CASSFSGTVSHEQYF.

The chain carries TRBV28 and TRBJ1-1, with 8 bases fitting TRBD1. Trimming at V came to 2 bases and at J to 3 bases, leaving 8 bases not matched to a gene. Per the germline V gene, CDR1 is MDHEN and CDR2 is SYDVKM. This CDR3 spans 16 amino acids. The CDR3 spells CASSLQGAQRDTEAFF. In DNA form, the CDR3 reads TGTGCCAGCAGTTTACAGGGGGCGCAGCGTGACACTGAAGCTTTCTTT.

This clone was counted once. The CDR3 reads CASSTGYGNEQFF. In DNA, the CDR3 is TGTGCCAGCAGTACAGGGTACGGGAATGAGCAGTTCTTC. J is TRBJ2-1 and V is TRBV6-5, with D perhaps TRBD1 (6 bases). The CDR3 length is 13 residues. Looked up from germline, CDR1 is MNHEY and CDR2 is SVGAGI. Trimming removed 5 bases at V and 7 bases at J, with 12 bases between.

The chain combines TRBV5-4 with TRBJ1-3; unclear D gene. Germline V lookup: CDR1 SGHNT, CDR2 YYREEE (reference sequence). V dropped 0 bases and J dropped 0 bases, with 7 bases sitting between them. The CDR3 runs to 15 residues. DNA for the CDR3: TGTGCCAGCAGCTTGGAACCCCTCTCTGGAAACACCATATATTTT. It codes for CASSLEPLSGNTIYF.

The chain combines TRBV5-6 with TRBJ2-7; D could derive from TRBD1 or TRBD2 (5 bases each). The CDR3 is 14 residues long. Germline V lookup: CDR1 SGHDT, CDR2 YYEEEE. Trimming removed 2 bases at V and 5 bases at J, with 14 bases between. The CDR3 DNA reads TGTGCCAGCAGCTTTCTAGCAGGGAGCAACGAGCAGTACTTC. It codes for CASSFLAGSNEQYF.

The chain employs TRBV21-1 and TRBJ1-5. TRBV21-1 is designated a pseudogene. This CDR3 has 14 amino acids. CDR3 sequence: CASTVPNSNQPQHF. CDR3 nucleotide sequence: TGTGCCAGCACCGTACCAAATAGCAATCAGCCCCAGCATTTT.